The source of this TCR beta chain is a study of CD8 T cells in ankylosing spondylitis. TCRdb recomputed calls from the 5' RACE reads with MiXCR, one row per CDR3 protein. The top ten clones hold 37% of a sample with around 7,000 distinct CDR3 sequences, about 3% of them seen once. In germline, CDR1 is SGDLS, CDR2 YYNGEE. V was clipped by 4 bases and J by 0 bases, with 12 bases between them. The length of the CDR3 is 15 residues. Many counts were recorded for this clonotype. Sequencing was done on a sample of blood, either unsorted or a sorted T cell fraction (not recorded which). This clonotype was obtained from a female donor with ankylosing spondylitis or in good health (not recorded which). The rearrangement links TRBV9 to TRBJ2-3; D gene ambiguous. CDR3 DNA: TGTGCCAGCAGCCCCCGAACAGCTAGCACAGATACGCAGTATTTT. Translation: CASSPRTASTDTQYF.